This T cell receptor beta chain was recorded in a study of shared clonotypes between healthy human individuals. Whole-study context: Per donor, CD8 memory used one plate, CD8 naive used two, CD4 memory used three and CD4 naive used three.

J was trimmed by 3 bases and V by 5 bases; bases with no gene match: 10. The V gene's germline CDR1 is SGHAT and CDR2 FQNNGV. The CDR3 is 16 residues long. In regard to this clone: The antigen is not known.

Study-wide results and limits: In several donors, around 5.5% of naive CD4 clonotypes appeared in common. Naive subsets generally had larger estimated richness than memory subsets.

CD45RA-negative memory and CD45RA+ naive subsets were split from the CD4+ cells. The protocol was immunoSEQ multiplex PCR, while the TCRdb copy is restricted to in-frame clones and leaves out a portion. The data hold over a million clones, with 98% to 99% observed a single time. The gene calls are TRBV11-2 and TRBJ2-3; 8 nucleotides align to TRBD1. The sample was naive CD4+ T cells sorted from blood. Subset given: CD45RA+ positively selected. This clonotype was obtained from a man aged 25 to 40 in good health. The CDR3 loop is CASSPPPGQVTDTQYF. In DNA, the CDR3 is TGTGCCAGCAGCCCCCCCCCGGGACAGGTAACAGATACGCAGTATTTT. Filled out from reference TRBV11-2 and TRBJ2-3, the complete variable domain reads EAGVAQSPRYKIIEKRQSVAFWCNPISGHATLYWYQQILGQGPKLLIQFQNNGVVDDSQLPKDRFSAERLKGVDSTLKIQPAKLEDSAVYLCASSPPPGQVTDTQYFGPGTRLTVL.